This is a list of T cell receptor beta chains from one sample in a study of cytomegalovirus exposure and HLA in healthy donors. Using immunoSEQ multiplex PCR, the repertoire was profiled, and TCRdb retains in-frame clones only, with some absent. The sample has 150,000 to 200,000 clones; more than 75% are singletons. Sequencing was done on a sample of PBMCs. The receptors come from a man younger than 30 in good health and CMV-seropositive. CDR3s include the opening cysteine and the closing phenylalanine or tryptophan. A D gene is named only where the DNA matches it firmly. Clone size, where shown, is once, few, many, or a class for clones that have expanded.

v_call	d_call	j_call	clone_size	cdr3_aa	cdr3_nt
TRBV6-1	-	TRBJ2-7	-	CASSDQGGSYEQYF	TGTGCCAGCAGTGATCAGGGTGGGTCCTACGAGCAGTACTTC
TRBV7-2	-	TRBJ2-5	-	CASSLVRSRGGETQYF	TGTGCCAGCAGCTTAGTGCGATCGCGGGGTGGGGAGACCCAGTACTTC
TRBV5-1	TRBD1	TRBJ2-2	-	CASSSRTGVTGELFF	TGCGCCAGCAGCTCCAGGACAGGGGTGACCGGGGAGCTGTTTTTT
TRBV10-3	TRBD1	TRBJ1-6	few	CAITPDRGNSPLHF	TGTGCCATCACTCCAGACAGGGGTAATTCACCCCTCCACTTT
TRBV6-5	-	TRBJ1-2	-	CASSSVGGYGYTF	TGTGCCAGCAGTTCGGTAGGGGGCTATGGCTACACCTTC
TRBV5-5	-	TRBJ1-5	-	CASSRWNRESNQPQHF	TGTGCCAGCAGTAGATGGAACAGGGAAAGCAATCAGCCCCAGCATTTT
TRBV2	-	TRBJ1-2	-	CASSEEGVRYGYTF	TGTGCCAGCAGTGAAGAGGGGGTGCGCTATGGCTACACCTTC
TRBV6-5	-	TRBJ1-1	-	CASSPEGGEAFF	TGTGCCAGCAGTCCCGAGGGCGGTGAAGCTTTCTTT
TRBV6-5	-	TRBJ1-1	-	CASSGTSSNTEAFF	TGTGCCAGCAGCGGGACTTCATCGAACACTGAAGCTTTCTTT
TRBV27	TRBD1	TRBJ2-7	-	CASSLDRGTYEQYF	TGTGCCAGCAGTTTGGACAGGGGAACGTACGAGCAGTACTTC
TRBV5-4	TRBD1	TRBJ1-6	-	CASSLGQGYLHSPLHF	TGTGCCAGCAGCCTCGGACAGGGCTACCTCCATTCACCCCTCCACTTT
TRBV7-9	-	TRBJ1-5	-	CASSHQGKPQHF	TGTGCCAGCAGCCACCAGGGTAAGCCCCAGCATTTT
TRBV7-6	TRBD2	TRBJ2-1	-	CASSPGTSGGAQEQFF	TGTGCCAGCAGCCCCGGGACTAGCGGGGGGGCTCAGGAGCAGTTCTTC
TRBV7-3	TRBD2	TRBJ2-1	-	CASSGGSGEQFF	TGTGCCAGCTCGGGGGGGTCGGGTGAGCAGTTCTTC
TRBV6-6	TRBD1	TRBJ2-7	-	CATSDRGESYEQYF	TGTGCCACCTCGGACAGGGGGGAAAGCTACGAGCAGTACTTC
TRBV4-2	-	TRBJ1-1	once	CASSQDGGGGTEAFF	TGTGCCAGCAGCCAAGATGGGGGCGGGGGAACTGAAGCTTTCTTT
TRBV19	TRBD1	TRBJ1-5	once	CASSPGQGRNQPQHF	TGTGCCAGTAGTCCTGGACAGGGCCGCAATCAGCCCCAGCATTTT
TRBV7-2	-	TRBJ1-1	-	CASSYRTDTEAFF	TGTGCCAGCAGCTATAGGACAGACACTGAAGCTTTCTTT
TRBV9	-	TRBJ2-1	-	CASSDGGSYNEQFF	TGTGCCAGCAGCGACGGAGGGAGTTACAATGAGCAGTTCTTC
TRBV5-6	-	TRBJ1-5	few	CASSHWLGNQPQHF	TGTGCCAGCAGCCATTGGTTAGGCAATCAGCCCCAGCATTTT
TRBV19	-	TRBJ1-1	-	CASNYRLWTEAFF	TGTGCCAGTAACTATAGACTGTGGACTGAAGCTTTCTTT
TRBV14	-	TRBJ1-1	-	CASSRGRLNTEAFF	TGTGCCAGCAGCCGGGGCCGGTTGAACACTGAAGCTTTCTTT